This paragraph reports one T cell receptor beta chain. Its antigen is not identified. The data are from a study of shared clonotypes between healthy human individuals. Study as a whole: Researchers drew samples from two women and a few men aged 18 to 49. Findings of the study overall: How much donors shared clonotypes was expected to be affected by sequencing depth.

The table came from immunoSEQ multiplex PCR; TCRdb's copy has only in-frame clones and leaves some out. The sample includes around 1.4 million clones, approximately 98.5% of them seen just once. The germline V gene encodes CDR1 SNHLY and CDR2 FYNNEI. Trimming removed 6 bases from V and 7 bases from J; junction bases left unmatched: 4. This CDR3 comprises 14 residues. The chain uses TRBV2 and TRBJ2-1, with 12 bases identical to TRBD2. This TCR was sampled from a young man in good health. Specimen: naive CD4+ T cells sorted from blood. Stated subset: CD45RA+ positively selected. The CDR3 here is CASRGLAGPNEQFF. The CDR3 region has the DNA TGTGCCAGCAGGGGACTAGCGGGCCCTAATGAGCAGTTCTTC.